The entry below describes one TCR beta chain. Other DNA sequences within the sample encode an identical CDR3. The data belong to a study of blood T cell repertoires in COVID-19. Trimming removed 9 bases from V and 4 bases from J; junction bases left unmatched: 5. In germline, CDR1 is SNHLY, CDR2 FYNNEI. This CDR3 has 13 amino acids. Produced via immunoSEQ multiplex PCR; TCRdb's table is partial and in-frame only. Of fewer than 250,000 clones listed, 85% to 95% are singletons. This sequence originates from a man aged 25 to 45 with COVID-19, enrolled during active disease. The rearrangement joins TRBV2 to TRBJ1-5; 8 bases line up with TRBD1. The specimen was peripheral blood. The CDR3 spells CASRTGSNQPQHF. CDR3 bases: TGTGCCAGTCGGACAGGGAGTAATCAGCCCCAGCATTTT.